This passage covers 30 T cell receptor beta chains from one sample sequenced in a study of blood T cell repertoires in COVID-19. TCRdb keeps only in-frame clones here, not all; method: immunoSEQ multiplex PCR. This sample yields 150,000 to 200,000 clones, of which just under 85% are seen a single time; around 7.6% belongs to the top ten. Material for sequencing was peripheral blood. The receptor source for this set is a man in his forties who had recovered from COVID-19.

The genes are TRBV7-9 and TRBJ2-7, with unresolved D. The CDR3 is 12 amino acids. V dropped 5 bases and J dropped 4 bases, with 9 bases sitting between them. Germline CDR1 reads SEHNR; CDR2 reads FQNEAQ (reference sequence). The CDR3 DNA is TGTGCCAGCAGCCCGGGTGCTTACGAGCAGTACTTC. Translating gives CASSPGAYEQYF.

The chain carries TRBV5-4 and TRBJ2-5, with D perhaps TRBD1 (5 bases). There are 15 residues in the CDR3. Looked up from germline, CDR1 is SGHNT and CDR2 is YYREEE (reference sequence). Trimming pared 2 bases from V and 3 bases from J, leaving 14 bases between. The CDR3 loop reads CASSLVGALKETQYF. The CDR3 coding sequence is TGTGCCAGCAGCTTAGTAGGGGCCCTCAAAGAGACCCAGTACTTC.

The CDR3 protein is CATSPGPGGSYEQYF. The CDR3 coding sequence is TGTGCCACCAGTCCAGGGCCGGGAGGCTCCTACGAGCAGTACTTC. V usage is TRBV24-1 and J usage is TRBJ2-7; 7 bases are a match to TRBD2. After removal of 6 bases from V and 0 bases from J, the junction contained 7 bases not matched to a gene. Germline lookup yields CDR1 KGHDR and CDR2 SFDVKD. This CDR3 has 15 residues.

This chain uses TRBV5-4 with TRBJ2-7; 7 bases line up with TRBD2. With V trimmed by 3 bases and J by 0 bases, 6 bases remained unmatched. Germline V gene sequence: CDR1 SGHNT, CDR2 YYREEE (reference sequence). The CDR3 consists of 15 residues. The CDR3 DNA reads TGTGCCAGCAGCTGGGGGGGGGAAAGCTCCTACGAGCAGTACTTC. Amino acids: CASSWGGESSYEQYF.

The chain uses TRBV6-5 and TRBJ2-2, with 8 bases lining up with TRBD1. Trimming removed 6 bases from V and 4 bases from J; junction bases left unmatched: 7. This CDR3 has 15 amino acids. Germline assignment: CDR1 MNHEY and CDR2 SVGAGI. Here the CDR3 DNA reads TGTGCCAGCAGAATCCAGGGGGCGGGCACCGGGGAGCTGTTTTTT. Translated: CASRIQGAGTGELFF.

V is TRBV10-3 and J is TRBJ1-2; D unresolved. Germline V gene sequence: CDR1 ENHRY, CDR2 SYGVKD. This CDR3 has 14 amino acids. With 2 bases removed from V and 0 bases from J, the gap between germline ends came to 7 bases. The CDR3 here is CAISETEANYGYTF. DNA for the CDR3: TGTGCCATCAGTGAGACTGAGGCTAACTATGGCTACACCTTC.

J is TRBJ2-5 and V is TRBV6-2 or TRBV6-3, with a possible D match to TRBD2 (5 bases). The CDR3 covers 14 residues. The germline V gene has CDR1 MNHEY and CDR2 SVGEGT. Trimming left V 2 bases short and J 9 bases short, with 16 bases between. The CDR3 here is CASSYARHPGAQYF. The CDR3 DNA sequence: TGTGCCAGCAGTTACGCTAGACATCCCGGGGCCCAGTACTTC.

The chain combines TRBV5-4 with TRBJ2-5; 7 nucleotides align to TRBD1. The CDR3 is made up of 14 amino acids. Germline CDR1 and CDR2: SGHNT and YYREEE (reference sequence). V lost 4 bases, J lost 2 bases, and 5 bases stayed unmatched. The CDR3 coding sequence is TGTGCCAGCAGCCCGGGACAGTTACAAGAGACCCAGTACTTC. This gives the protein CASSPGQLQETQYF.

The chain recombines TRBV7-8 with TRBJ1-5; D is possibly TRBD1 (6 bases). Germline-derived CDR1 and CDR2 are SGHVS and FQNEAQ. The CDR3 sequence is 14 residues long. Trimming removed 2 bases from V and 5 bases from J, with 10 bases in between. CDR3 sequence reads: CASSLPGVDQPQHF. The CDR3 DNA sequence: TGTGCCAGCAGCTTACCAGGGGTTGATCAGCCCCAGCATTTT.

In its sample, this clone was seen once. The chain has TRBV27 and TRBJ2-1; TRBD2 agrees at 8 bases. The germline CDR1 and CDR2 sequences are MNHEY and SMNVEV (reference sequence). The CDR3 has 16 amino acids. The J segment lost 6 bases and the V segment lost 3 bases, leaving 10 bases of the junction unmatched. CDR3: CASSFSGTRRANEQFF. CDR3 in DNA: TGTGCCAGCAGTTTTTCCGGGACTAGGAGGGCCAATGAGCAGTTCTTC.

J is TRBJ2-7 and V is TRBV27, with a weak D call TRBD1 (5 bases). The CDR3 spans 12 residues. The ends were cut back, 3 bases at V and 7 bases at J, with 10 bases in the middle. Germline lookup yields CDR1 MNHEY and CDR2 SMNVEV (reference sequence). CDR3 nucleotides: TGTGCCAGCAGTTTTTGGGGCCGGGAGCAGTACTTC. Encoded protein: CASSFWGREQYF.

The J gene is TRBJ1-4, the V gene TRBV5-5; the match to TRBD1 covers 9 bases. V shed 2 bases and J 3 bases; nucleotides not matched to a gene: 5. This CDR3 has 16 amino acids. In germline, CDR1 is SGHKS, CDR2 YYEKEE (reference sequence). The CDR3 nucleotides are TGTGCCAGCAGCTTAACAGGGGGCGCCGCTAATGAAAAACTGTTTTTT. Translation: CASSLTGGAANEKLFF.

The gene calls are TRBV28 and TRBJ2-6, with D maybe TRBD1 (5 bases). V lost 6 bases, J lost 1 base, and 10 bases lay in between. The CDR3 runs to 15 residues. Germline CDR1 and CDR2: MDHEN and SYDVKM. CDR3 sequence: CASSQDSSGANVLTF. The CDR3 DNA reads TGTGCCAGCAGCCAAGACAGTTCTGGGGCCAACGTCCTGACTTTC.

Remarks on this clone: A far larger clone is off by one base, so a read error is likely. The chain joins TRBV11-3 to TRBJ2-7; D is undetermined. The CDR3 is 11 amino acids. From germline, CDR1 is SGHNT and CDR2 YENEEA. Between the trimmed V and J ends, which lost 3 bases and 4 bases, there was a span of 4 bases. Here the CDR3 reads CASSFSYEQYF. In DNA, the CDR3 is TGTGCCAGCAGCTTCTCGTACGAGCAGTACTTC.

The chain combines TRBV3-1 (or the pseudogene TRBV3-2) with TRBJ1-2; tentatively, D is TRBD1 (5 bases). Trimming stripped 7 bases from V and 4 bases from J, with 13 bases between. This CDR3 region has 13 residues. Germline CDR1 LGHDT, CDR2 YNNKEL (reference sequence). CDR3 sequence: CASKPDRGYGYTF. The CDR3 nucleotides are TGTGCCAGCAAACCCGACAGAGGCTATGGCTACACCTTC.

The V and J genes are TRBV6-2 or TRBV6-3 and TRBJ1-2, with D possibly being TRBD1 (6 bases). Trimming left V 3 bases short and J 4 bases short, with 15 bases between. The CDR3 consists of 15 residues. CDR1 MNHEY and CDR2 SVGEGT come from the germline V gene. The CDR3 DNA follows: TGTGCCAGCAGTTATTCTCGCAGGGGAGCCTATGGCTACACCTTC. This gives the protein CASSYSRRGAYGYTF.

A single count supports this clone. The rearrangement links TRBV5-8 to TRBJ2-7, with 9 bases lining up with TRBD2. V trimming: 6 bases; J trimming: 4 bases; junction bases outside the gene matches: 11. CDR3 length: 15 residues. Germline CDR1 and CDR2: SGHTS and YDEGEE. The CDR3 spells CASTVAGGPGYEQYF. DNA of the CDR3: TGTGCCAGCACCGTTGCGGGAGGGCCTGGTTACGAGCAGTACTTC.

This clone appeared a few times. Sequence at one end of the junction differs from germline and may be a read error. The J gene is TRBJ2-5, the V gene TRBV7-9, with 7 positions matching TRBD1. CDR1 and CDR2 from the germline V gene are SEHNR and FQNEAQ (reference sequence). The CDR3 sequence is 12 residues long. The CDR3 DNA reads TGTGCCAGCCGACCGGAAAGGGACAGAGAGGACTTC. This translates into CASRPERDREDF.

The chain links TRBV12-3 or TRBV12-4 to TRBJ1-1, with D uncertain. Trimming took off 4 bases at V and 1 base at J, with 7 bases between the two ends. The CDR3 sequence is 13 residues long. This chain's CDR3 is CASSSERNTEAFF. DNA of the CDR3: TGTGCCAGCAGTTCGGAGAGGAACACTGAAGCTTTCTTT.

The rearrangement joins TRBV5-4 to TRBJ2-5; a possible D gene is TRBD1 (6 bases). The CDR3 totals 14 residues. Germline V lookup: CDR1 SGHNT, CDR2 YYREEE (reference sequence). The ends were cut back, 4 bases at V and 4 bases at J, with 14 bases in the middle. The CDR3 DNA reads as TGTGCCAGCAGCCCCCAGGGGCGGGCAGAGACCCAGTACTTC. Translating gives CASSPQGRAETQYF.

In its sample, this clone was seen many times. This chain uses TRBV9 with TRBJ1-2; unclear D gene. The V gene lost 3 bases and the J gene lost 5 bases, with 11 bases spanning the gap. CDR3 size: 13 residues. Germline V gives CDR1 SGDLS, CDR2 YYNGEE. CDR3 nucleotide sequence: TGTGCCAGCAGCGCGGGGTTCGGGTATGGCTACACCTTC. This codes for CASSAGFGYGYTF.

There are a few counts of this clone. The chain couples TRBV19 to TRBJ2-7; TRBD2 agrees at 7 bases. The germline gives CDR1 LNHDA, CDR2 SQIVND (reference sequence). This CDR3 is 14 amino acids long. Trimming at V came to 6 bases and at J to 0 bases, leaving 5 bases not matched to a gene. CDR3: CASSTTGGSYEQYF. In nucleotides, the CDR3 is TGTGCCAGTAGCACCACGGGGGGCTCCTACGAGCAGTACTTC.

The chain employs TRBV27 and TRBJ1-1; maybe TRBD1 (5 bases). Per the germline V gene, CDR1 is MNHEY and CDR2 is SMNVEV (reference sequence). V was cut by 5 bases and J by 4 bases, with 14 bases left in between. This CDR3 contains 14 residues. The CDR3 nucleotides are TGTGCCAGCAGTCGCGGGGCCTTGGGCACTGAAGCTTTCTTT. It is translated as CASSRGALGTEAFF.

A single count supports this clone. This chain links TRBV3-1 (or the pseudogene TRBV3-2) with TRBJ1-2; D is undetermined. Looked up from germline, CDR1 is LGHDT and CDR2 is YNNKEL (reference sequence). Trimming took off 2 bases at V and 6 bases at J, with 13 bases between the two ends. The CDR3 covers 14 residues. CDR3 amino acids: CASSQRGRDNGYTF. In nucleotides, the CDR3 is TGTGCCAGCAGCCAAAGAGGGCGGGATAATGGCTACACCTTC.

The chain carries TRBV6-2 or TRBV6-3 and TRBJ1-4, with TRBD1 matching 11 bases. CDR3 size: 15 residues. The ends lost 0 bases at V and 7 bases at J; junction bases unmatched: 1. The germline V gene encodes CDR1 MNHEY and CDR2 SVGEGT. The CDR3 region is CASSYSGTGGEKLFF. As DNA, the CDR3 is TGTGCCAGCAGTTACTCCGGGACAGGGGGTGAAAAACTGTTTTTT.

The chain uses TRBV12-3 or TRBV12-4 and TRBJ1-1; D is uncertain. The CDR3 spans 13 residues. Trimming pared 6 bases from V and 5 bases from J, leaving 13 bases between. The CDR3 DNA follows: TGTGCCAGCAGGGACTCCTTGGGGACTGAAGCTTTCTTT. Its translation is CASRDSLGTEAFF.

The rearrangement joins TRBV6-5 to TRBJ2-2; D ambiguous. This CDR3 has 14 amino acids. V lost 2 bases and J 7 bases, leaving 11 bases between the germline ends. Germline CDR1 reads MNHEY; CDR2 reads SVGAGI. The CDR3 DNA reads TGTGCCAGCAGTTACGATACCCTCGGCGGGGAGCTGTTTTTT. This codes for CASSYDTLGGELFF.

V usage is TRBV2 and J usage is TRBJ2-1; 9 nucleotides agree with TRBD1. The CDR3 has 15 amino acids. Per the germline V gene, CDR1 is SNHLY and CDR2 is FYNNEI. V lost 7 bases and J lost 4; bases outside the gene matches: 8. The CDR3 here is CASTEGTGPYNEQFF. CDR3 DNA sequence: TGTGCCAGCACCGAAGGGACAGGGCCTTACAATGAGCAGTTCTTC.

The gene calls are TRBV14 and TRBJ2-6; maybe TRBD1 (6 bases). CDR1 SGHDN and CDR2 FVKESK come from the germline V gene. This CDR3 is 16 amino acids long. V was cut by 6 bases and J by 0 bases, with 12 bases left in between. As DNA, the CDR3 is TGTGCCAGCAGGGACAGCTATCACTCTGGGGCCAACGTCCTGACTTTC. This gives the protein CASRDSYHSGANVLTF. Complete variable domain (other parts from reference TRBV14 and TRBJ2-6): EAGVTQFPSHSVIEKGQTVTLRCDPISGHDNLYWYRRVMGKEIKFLLHFVKESKQDESGMPNNRFLAERTGGTYSTLKVQPAELEDSGVYFCASRDSYHSGANVLTFGAGSRLTVL.

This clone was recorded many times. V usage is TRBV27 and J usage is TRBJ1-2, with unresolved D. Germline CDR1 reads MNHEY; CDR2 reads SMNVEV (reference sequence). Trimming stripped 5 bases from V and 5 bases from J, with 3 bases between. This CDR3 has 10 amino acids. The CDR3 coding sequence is TGTGCCAGCAGTCTTTATGGCTACACCTTC. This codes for CASSLYGYTF.